The 19 T cell receptor beta chains given below trace back to one sample, sequenced in a study of CD8 T cells in Susac syndrome. A quantity of about 0.45 to 1 ug RNA underwent reverse transcription using random hexamers. TCRdb recomputed calls from the immunoSEQ multiplex PCR reads with MiXCR, one row per CDR3 protein. The table lists 330,000 or so distinct CDR3 sequences, around 91% of them singletons. Material: CD8+ T cells from PBMCs. All receptors come from a human donor with multiple sclerosis.

The chain joins TRBV20-1 to TRBJ2-1; 9 bases match TRBD1. V was pared by 0 bases and J by 6 bases, with 9 bases of the junction left unmatched. Germline V CDR1 and CDR2: DFQATT, SNEGSKA (reference sequence). The CDR3 is 16 amino acids. CDR3 sequence reads: CSARDPPGQGSNEQFF. For the CDR3, the DNA is TGCAGTGCTAGAGATCCCCCGGGACAGGGCTCCAATGAGCAGTTCTTC.

V usage is TRBV6-5 and J usage is TRBJ2-1, with a possible D match to TRBD2 (6 bases). The germline V and J ends were trimmed by 0 bases and 5 bases, with 8 bases remaining between them. Germline CDR1 reads MNHEY; CDR2 reads SVGAGI. This CDR3 spans 14 amino acids. The DNA of the CDR3 is TGTGCCAGCAGTTACTCGGGGGGAGACAATGAGCAGTTCTTC. This codes for CASSYSGGDNEQFF.

The chain has TRBV9 and TRBJ2-2; 10 bases line up with TRBD1. V shed 5 bases and J 5 bases; nucleotides not matched to a gene: 9. CDR1 SGDLS and CDR2 YYNGEE come from the germline V gene. The CDR3 is made up of 16 amino acids. CDR3: CASRPPGQGPTGELFF. The CDR3 DNA is TGTGCCAGCAGGCCTCCGGGACAGGGGCCGACCGGGGAGCTGTTTTTT. Combining the CDR3 with reference TRBV9 and TRBJ2-2 gives the whole variable domain DSGVTQTPKHLITATGQRVTLRCSPRSGDLSVYWYQQSLDQGLQFLIQYYNGEERAKGNILERFSAQQFPDLHSELNLSSLELGDSALYFCASRPPGQGPTGELFFGEGSRLTVL.

The V and J genes are TRBV7-8 and TRBJ2-1, with 14 bases matching TRBD2. Germline loops: CDR1 SGHVS, CDR2 FQNEAQ. Trimming took 5 bases from V and 1 from J; bases not matched to a gene: 7. This CDR3 is built from 18 residues. CDR3 bases: TGTGCCAGCAGCGCGAGACTAGCGGGAGGGCCGTCCTACAATGAGCAGTTCTTC. Translation gives CASSARLAGGPSYNEQFF.

The CDR3 reads CASRLGWELFF. In nucleotides, the CDR3 is TGTGCCAGCAGGCTGGGGTGGGAGCTGTTTTTT. The rearrangement links TRBV6-5 to TRBJ2-2; no reliable D call. The ends were cut back, 6 bases at V and 9 bases at J, with 8 bases in the middle. This CDR3 is built from 11 residues. Germline V gene sequence: CDR1 MNHEY, CDR2 SVGAGI.

This clonotype was seen only once. This CDR3 is CSVGPQSVLFF. The CDR3 DNA follows: TGCAGCGTTGGGCCTCAGTCAGTTCTGTTCTTC. The chain joins TRBV29-1 to TRBJ2-1; D is undetermined. This CDR3 is 11 amino acids long. Per the germline V gene, CDR1 is SQVTM and CDR2 is ANQGSEA. Trimming removed 4 bases from V and 15 bases from J, with 16 bases in between.

V usage is TRBV5-1 and J usage is TRBJ2-1; a weak D match, TRBD2 (6 bases). CDR1 SGHRS and CDR2 YFSETQ come from the germline V gene. This CDR3 comprises 19 residues. Trimming took off 1 base at V and 2 bases at J, with 22 bases between the two ends. CDR3 in amino acids: CASSLRLANQGEPYNEQFF. The CDR3, as DNA: TGCGCCAGCAGCTTGAGGCTAGCGAACCAAGGGGAACCCTACAATGAGCAGTTCTTC.

V gene TRBV7-2 combines with J gene TRBJ2-7, with D tentatively TRBD1 or TRBD2 (5 bases each). This CDR3 is built from 15 residues. V was cut by 5 bases and J by 7 bases, with 21 bases left in between. Germline values: CDR1 SGHTA, CDR2 FQGNSA. The CDR3 reads CASSPEGTLAREQYF. In DNA form, the CDR3 reads TGTGCCAGCAGCCCAGAAGGGACCCTCGCGAGAGAGCAGTACTTC.

CDR3 in amino acids: CASSLGPPPNIQYF. CDR3 DNA: TGTGCCAGCAGCTTAGGACCTCCACCAAACATTCAGTACTTC. The chain uses TRBV7-9 and TRBJ2-4; D remains ambiguous. Germline V lookup: CDR1 SEHNR, CDR2 FQNEAQ (reference sequence). This CDR3 is 14 amino acids long. V was cut by 1 base and J by 6 bases, with 10 bases left in between.

This clonotype showed up just once. V gene TRBV19 combines with J gene TRBJ2-2; tentatively, D is TRBD1 (6 bases). The CDR3 contains 15 residues. From germline, CDR1 is LNHDA and CDR2 SQIVND (reference sequence). The V and J ends lost 4 bases and 4 bases respectively, with 13 bases between them. CDR3 nucleotide sequence: TGTGCCAGTAGTACATTACACAGGGCCACCGGGGAGCTGTTTTTT. Its translation is CASSTLHRATGELFF.

J is TRBJ2-7 and V is TRBV19, with D possibly TRBD2 on 6 matching bases. The ends were cut back, 9 bases at V and 3 bases at J, with 15 bases in the middle. Germline V gives CDR1 LNHDA, CDR2 SQIVND (reference sequence). The CDR3 extends over 13 amino acids. CDR3 bases: TGTGCCAGCGGAGCGGGTTCCAACTACGAGCAGTACTTC. It is translated as CASGAGSNYEQYF.

Concerning this clonotype: This may stem from a read error, because a much larger clone lies one nucleotide away. The chain carries TRBV7-8 and TRBJ1-2; TRBD1 agrees at 8 bases. CDR1 and CDR2 (germline): SGHVS, FQNEAQ. Germline trimming cut 5 bases from V and 3 bases from J; bases unmatched to any gene: 5. There are 14 residues in the CDR3. In DNA, the CDR3 is TGTGCCAGCAGCCCCTCGACAGGGGACTATGGCTACACCTTC. Its protein is CASSPSTGDYGYTF.

In DNA form, the CDR3 reads TGTGCCAGCAGTTACTCCTTAGCGGGAGGTGACAATGAGCAGTTCTTC. It is translated as CASSYSLAGGDNEQFF. This rearrangement joins TRBV6-2 or TRBV6-3 to TRBJ2-1; 10 bases map to TRBD2. V lost 0 bases, J lost 5 bases, and 4 bases stayed unmatched. CDR1 and CDR2 (germline): MNHEY, SVGEGT. This CDR3 has 16 amino acids.

V usage is TRBV7-9 and J usage is TRBJ2-5; possible D gene TRBD2, 6 bases. Germline V gives CDR1 SEHNR, CDR2 FQNEAQ (reference sequence). V lost 1 base and J 8 bases, leaving 14 bases between the germline ends. The CDR3 covers 14 residues. The CDR3 bases are TGTGCCAGCAGCTTAGAAACTAGCAGGGAAACCCAGTACTTC. The encoded protein is CASSLETSRETQYF.

The chain recombines TRBV28 with TRBJ2-3, with unresolved D. V lost 5 bases, J lost 2 bases, and 11 bases lay in between. The CDR3 contains 14 residues. From germline, CDR1 is MDHEN and CDR2 SYDVKM. Here the CDR3 reads CASSLLTPTDTQYF. DNA of the CDR3: TGTGCCAGCAGTCTCCTGACCCCCACAGATACGCAGTATTTT.

The chain combines TRBV7-8 with TRBJ1-1; 7 bases are a match to TRBD1. The CDR3 extends over 13 amino acids. Germline loops: CDR1 SGHVS, CDR2 FQNEAQ. J lost 4 bases, V lost 5 bases, and 4 bases had no gene match. This CDR3 is CASSMYRGTEAFF. The DNA for the CDR3 is TGTGCCAGCAGCATGTACAGGGGCACTGAAGCTTTCTTT.

CDR3 in DNA: TGTGCCAGCAGGGCTCGGACAGGGGTTCAAGAGACCCAGTACTTC. Translation: CASRARTGVQETQYF. V gene TRBV2 combines with J gene TRBJ2-5, with 9 bases matching TRBD1. Per the germline V gene, CDR1 is SNHLY and CDR2 is FYNNEI. The V segment lost 6 bases and the J segment 2 bases; nucleotides outside the gene matches: 7. This CDR3 spans 15 amino acids.

The chain joins TRBV2 to TRBJ2-7, with D unclear. V lost 6 bases, J lost 4 bases, and 22 bases lay in between. Germline CDR1 reads SNHLY; CDR2 reads FYNNEI. CDR3 length equals 16 residues. CDR3 residues: CASRWAEQFPSYEQYF. The DNA of the CDR3 is TGTGCCAGCAGGTGGGCTGAACAGTTCCCCTCATACGAGCAGTACTTC.

The chain uses TRBV9 and TRBJ2-7; 7 positions match TRBD1. This CDR3 contains 15 residues. The J segment lost 2 bases and the V segment lost 3 bases, leaving 8 bases of the junction unmatched. Germline CDR1 is SGDLS and CDR2 is YYNGEE. Here the CDR3 reads CASSADRVPTYEQYF. The CDR3 DNA is TGTGCCAGCAGCGCAGACAGGGTTCCCACCTACGAGCAGTACTTC. The full variable domain, its missing parts supplied by reference TRBV9 and TRBJ2-7, is DSGVTQTPKHLITATGQRVTLRCSPRSGDLSVYWYQQSLDQGLQFLIQYYNGEERAKGNILERFSAQQFPDLHSELNLSSLELGDSALYFCASSADRVPTYEQYFGPGTRLTVT.